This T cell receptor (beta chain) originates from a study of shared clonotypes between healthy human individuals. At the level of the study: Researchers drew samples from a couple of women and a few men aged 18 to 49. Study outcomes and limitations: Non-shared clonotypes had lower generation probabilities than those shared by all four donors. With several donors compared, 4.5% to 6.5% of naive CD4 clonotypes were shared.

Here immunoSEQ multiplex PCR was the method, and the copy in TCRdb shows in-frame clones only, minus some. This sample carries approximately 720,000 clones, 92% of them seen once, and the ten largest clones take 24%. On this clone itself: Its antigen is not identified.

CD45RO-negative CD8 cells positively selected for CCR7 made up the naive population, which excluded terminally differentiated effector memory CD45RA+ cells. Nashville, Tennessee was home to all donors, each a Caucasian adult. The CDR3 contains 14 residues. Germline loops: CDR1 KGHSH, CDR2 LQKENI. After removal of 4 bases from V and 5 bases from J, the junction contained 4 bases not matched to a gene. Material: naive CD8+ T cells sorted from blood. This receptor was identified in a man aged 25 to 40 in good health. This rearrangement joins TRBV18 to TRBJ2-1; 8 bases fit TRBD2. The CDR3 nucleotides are TGTGCCAGCTCACTGGGACTAGAGAACAATGAGCAGTTCTTC. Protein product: CASSLGLENNEQFF.